The table lists the clone carrying this TCR beta chain with a few counts. Extraction yielded at least 6 micrograms of total RNA per sample. The data were taken from a study of blood T cells in healthy people across ages. PCR was performed a second time for 7 to 11 cycles using a sample-barcoded 5' primer and a J-beta primer mix. Every cDNA molecule carried a tag from a template-switch adaptor bearing 12 random nucleotides. One entry per CDR3 protein results from TCRdb running MiXCR on the 5' RACE reads. Of about 800,000 distinct CDR3 sequences listed, around 25% were seen once; the top ten hold around 3.6%. Per the germline V gene, CDR1 is SGHAT and CDR2 is FQNNGV. The CDR3 is made up of 14 amino acids. This sample was shared with a second study, whose subject was T cells of mothers and their children.

The TCR sequence derives from a boy younger than 18 in good health. The chain uses TRBV11-2 and TRBJ2-5; D might be TRBD1 or TRBD2, each matching 5 bases. The J call may be incorrect, as the DNA end agrees better with TRBJ2-7. The sample consisted of blood. CDR3 bases: TGTGCCAGCAGCTTAGAGGGGGTGGCCTACGAGCAGTACTTC. It encodes CASSLEGVAYEQYF.